This TCR beta chain was recovered during a study of blood T cell repertoires in COVID-19. Libraries were prepared by immunoSEQ multiplex PCR; TCRdb keeps only in-frame clonotypes and omits some of them. The data hold 250,000 to 300,000 clones, with more than 70% observed a single time. The TCR originated in a woman aged 18-35 years with acute or convalescent COVID-19. The sequencing sample was made of peripheral blood.

CDR3 sequence (DNA): TGTGCCAGCAGCCAAGTAACCAGCGGTGGGGATGAGCAGTTCTTC. It specifies CASSQVTSGGDEQFF. This chain links TRBV3-1 (or the pseudogene TRBV3-2) with TRBJ2-1, with a weak D call TRBD2 (5 bases). CDR3 length equals 15 residues. V was pared by 1 base and J by 8 bases, with 15 bases between. Germline V lookup: CDR1 LGHDT, CDR2 YNNKEL (reference sequence).